Below, 9 T cell receptor beta chains from the same sample are listed, as sequenced in a study of T cell clones after liver transplantation. Some clones are missing from TCRdb's copy, which holds only in-frame ones; the method was immunoSEQ multiplex PCR. The sample contains about 6,200 clones, around 80% of which appear only once. Material: CD8+ T cells from blood, obtained roughly 3.5 years after liver transplant. The receptors here all came from a human patient who received a liver transplant. T cells may partly derive from the graft donor.

This clone turned up a few times. The chain recombines TRBV5-6 with TRBJ2-7; D uncertain. This CDR3 comprises 13 residues. Between the trimmed V and J ends, which lost 4 bases and 0 bases, there was a span of 8 bases. Germline loops: CDR1 SGHDT, CDR2 YYEEEE. CDR3 in DNA: TGTGCCAGCAGCCCCCCCCTCTCCTACGAGCAGTACTTC. This translates into CASSPPLSYEQYF.

The rearrangement joins TRBV5-6 to TRBJ1-1; 8 bases agree with TRBD1. CDR1 and CDR2 from the germline V gene are SGHDT and YYEEEE. This CDR3 is 13 amino acids long. V was pared by 7 bases and J by 4 bases, with 6 bases of the junction left unmatched. DNA for the CDR3: TGTGCCAGCCGTCCGCAGGGGGCCACTGAAGCTTTCTTT. Its translation is CASRPQGATEAFF.

This chain links TRBV7-2 with TRBJ2-3; a possible D gene is TRBD1 (6 bases). CDR3 length: 18 residues. CDR1 is SGHTA, CDR2 FQGNSA, per germline. V was shortened by 1 base and J by 2 bases, with 19 bases between the two germline ends. CDR3 sequence (DNA): TGTGCCAGCAGCTTAGAGGGCGGACAGCCCACTTTCACAGATACGCAGTATTTT. It yields the protein CASSLEGGQPTFTDTQYF.

The CDR3 DNA follows: TGCGCCAGCAGAAGAAACACTGAAGCTTTCTTT. This sequence encodes CASRRNTEAFF. This chain connects TRBV5-1 to TRBJ1-1; D not resolved. This CDR3 spans 11 amino acids. Germline V CDR1 and CDR2: SGHRS, YFSETQ. Deletions cut 5 bases from V and 2 bases from J, with 4 bases between.

The genes are TRBV27 and TRBJ2-7; 9 positions match TRBD1. CDR3 length: 14 amino acids. V lost 6 bases, J lost 5 bases, and 8 bases stayed unmatched. Germline CDR1 is MNHEY and CDR2 is SMNVEV (reference sequence). CDR3 residues: CASRPGQGSHEQYF. CDR3 nucleotide sequence: TGTGCCAGCAGGCCGGGACAGGGTTCCCACGAGCAGTACTTC.

CDR3 sequence: CASSTLGTEAFF. The CDR3 region has the DNA TGTGCCAGCAGTACCCTGGGCACTGAAGCTTTCTTT. This chain joins TRBV27 and TRBJ1-1; D not certain. The V and J ends lost 5 bases and 4 bases respectively, with 8 bases between them. Germline V gives CDR1 MNHEY, CDR2 SMNVEV (reference sequence). The CDR3 covers 12 residues.

V usage is TRBV9 and J usage is TRBJ2-7; no definite D call. Germline V gives CDR1 SGDLS, CDR2 YYNGEE. V was pared by 0 bases and J by 3 bases, with 7 bases between. The CDR3 extends over 13 amino acids. CDR3 residues: CASSVGVGYEQYF. The DNA for the CDR3 is TGTGCCAGCAGCGTAGGTGTGGGCTACGAGCAGTACTTC. The full variable domain, with the rest looked up from reference TRBV9 and TRBJ2-7, is DSGVTQTPKHLITATGQRVTLRCSPRSGDLSVYWYQQSLDQGLQFLIQYYNGEERAKGNILERFSAQQFPDLHSELNLSSLELGDSALYFCASSVGVGYEQYFGPGTRLTVT.

The rearrangement links TRBV19 to TRBJ2-7; either TRBD1 or TRBD2 may fit D (5 bases each). V was trimmed by 1 base and J by 4 bases, leaving 11 bases between them. The CDR3 is 14 residues long. The germline V gene encodes CDR1 LNHDA and CDR2 SQIVND (reference sequence). In nucleotides, the CDR3 is TGTGCCAGTAGTATAGGGGGGAACGAATACGAGCAGTACTTC. It translates to CASSIGGNEYEQYF.

V and J are TRBV9 and TRBJ2-2, with D possibly TRBD1 on 6 matching bases. Trimming left V 0 bases short and J 3 bases short, with 24 bases between. This CDR3 has 20 residues. The germline CDR1 and CDR2 sequences are SGDLS and YYNGEE. The CDR3 reads CASSVGQYIEGERDTGELFF. The CDR3 region has the DNA TGTGCCAGCAGCGTAGGGCAGTACATAGAGGGGGAAAGGGACACCGGGGAGCTGTTTTTT. The full variable domain, rest sourced from reference TRBV9 and TRBJ2-2, is DSGVTQTPKHLITATGQRVTLRCSPRSGDLSVYWYQQSLDQGLQFLIQYYNGEERAKGNILERFSAQQFPDLHSELNLSSLELGDSALYFCASSVGQYIEGERDTGELFFGEGSRLTVL.